The 8 T cell receptor beta chains below all came from one sample that was sequenced in a study of cytomegalovirus exposure and HLA in healthy donors. The primer mix had 60 Vbeta and 13 Jbeta primers. The data were produced by immunoSEQ multiplex PCR, yet TCRdb's version contains in-frame clones alone and is incomplete. This table has 150,000 to 200,000 clones, about 81% appearing once. The specimen was PBMCs. These receptors were obtained from a woman in her twenties or thirties in good health and CMV-seronegative.

The chain has TRBV5-6 and TRBJ1-2; 9 bases are shared with TRBD1. V was clipped by 1 base and J by 4 bases; unmatched bases: 11. The CDR3 runs to 17 residues. Germline-derived CDR1 and CDR2 are SGHDT and YYEEEE. CDR3: CASSLRSADRGSYGYTF. The CDR3, as DNA: TGTGCCAGCAGCTTGAGGTCCGCGGACAGGGGATCCTATGGCTACACCTTC.

Worth noting for this clone: Other DNA sequences within the sample encode an identical CDR3. This sequence joins TRBV5-1 and TRBJ1-2; D uncertain. Germline CDR1 is SGHRS and CDR2 is YFSETQ. Trimming pared 0 bases from V and 2 bases from J, leaving 5 bases between. This CDR3 region has 13 residues. In DNA, the CDR3 is TGCGCCAGCAGCTTGGGGCAGAACTATGGCTACACCTTC. It codes for CASSLGQNYGYTF.

The chain links TRBV4-2 to TRBJ2-1; 7 bases are shared with TRBD2. Germline V gives CDR1 LGHNA, CDR2 YNFKEQ. The J segment lost 4 bases and the V segment lost 1 base, leaving 10 bases of the junction unmatched. The CDR3 extends over 17 amino acids. Here the CDR3 DNA reads TGTGCCAGCAGCCAAGGGATAGGCGGGGGACCTTACAATGAGCAGTTCTTC. It specifies CASSQGIGGGPYNEQFF.

The chain couples TRBV5-5 to TRBJ2-7, with D maybe TRBD1 (5 bases). V lost 2 bases and J lost 0, with 12 bases in between. Germline CDR1 is SGHKS and CDR2 is YYEKEE (reference sequence). The CDR3 spans 15 residues. This CDR3 is CASSLTWTISYEQYF. Here the CDR3 DNA reads TGTGCCAGCAGCTTAACCTGGACAATCTCCTACGAGCAGTACTTC.

The V and J genes are TRBV27 and TRBJ1-1, with D possibly matching TRBD1 (5 bases). V dropped 3 bases and J dropped 7 bases, with 15 bases sitting between them. The CDR3 is 14 amino acids. The germline CDR1 and CDR2 sequences are MNHEY and SMNVEV (reference sequence). The DNA for the CDR3 is TGTGCCAGCAGTTTTGAGGGGAGGGTAAGTGAAGCTTTCTTT. This gives the protein CASSFEGRVSEAFF.

The chain couples TRBV9 to TRBJ2-5; TRBD2 aligns across 8 bases. Per germline, CDR1 SGDLS and CDR2 YYNGEE. V lost 3 bases, J lost 1 base, and 2 bases stayed unmatched. This CDR3 has 14 residues. The CDR3 loop is CASSATSGQETQYF. CDR3 DNA: TGTGCCAGCAGCGCCACTAGCGGCCAAGAGACCCAGTACTTC.

The rearrangement uses TRBV7-2 and TRBJ2-5; unclear D gene. CDR1 is SGHTA, CDR2 FQGNSA, per germline. The CDR3 runs to 15 residues. V lost 0 bases and J lost 0, with 8 bases in between. CDR3 coding DNA: TGTGCCAGCAGCTTAGCCCTCGGGTACCAAGAGACCCAGTACTTC. It is translated as CASSLALGYQETQYF.

V gene TRBV2 combines with J gene TRBJ1-4; D gene uncertain. Germline loops: CDR1 SNHLY, CDR2 FYNNEI. Trimming pared 8 bases from V and 7 bases from J, leaving 5 bases between. The CDR3 is 10 amino acids. The CDR3 region has the DNA TGTGCCAGCCGGTTTGAAAAACTGTTTTTT. Its translation: CASRFEKLFF.